This entry lists 9 T cell receptor beta chains sequenced from one sample in a study of T cell repertoires in cytomegalovirus infection. One entry per CDR3 protein results from TCRdb running MiXCR on the reads. The profile shows 170,000 or so distinct CDR3 sequences, roughly 17% of them singletons. The specimen sequenced was CD8+ T cells from PBMCs. These receptors originate from a human donor in good health (CMV status not recorded). Some clones in this sample may be carry-over from other donors' samples.

The rearrangement uses TRBV2 and TRBJ1-5, with TRBD1 identical over 8 bases. V lost 5 bases to trimming and J lost 4 bases; unmatched junction nucleotides: 7. Per germline, CDR1 SNHLY and CDR2 FYNNEI. This CDR3 is built from 15 residues. The CDR3 sequence is CASSWTGSGNQPQHF. The CDR3 DNA sequence: TGTGCCAGCAGTTGGACAGGGTCCGGTAATCAGCCCCAGCATTTT.

This clonotype was seen a handful of times. This chain connects TRBV7-2 to TRBJ2-1; D is ambiguous. This CDR3 spans 14 amino acids. With 5 bases removed from V and 5 bases from J, the gap between germline ends came to 13 bases. Germline V lookup: CDR1 SGHTA, CDR2 FQGNSA. The CDR3 sequence is CASSRTEQNNEQFF. In DNA form, the CDR3 reads TGTGCCAGCAGCCGAACCGAACAGAACAATGAGCAGTTCTTC.

In its sample, this clonotype was seen a few times. V usage is TRBV6-2 or TRBV6-3 and J usage is TRBJ2-3; D perhaps matches TRBD2 (6 bases). The V and J ends lost 5 bases and 2 bases respectively, with 11 bases between them. Germline V CDR1 and CDR2: MNHEY, SVGEGT. The CDR3 runs to 14 residues. The CDR3, as DNA: TGTGCCAGCAGTACGAGGACTATCACAGATACGCAGTATTTT. Translation gives CASSTRTITDTQYF.

This clonotype was seen only a few times. The rearrangement uses TRBV28 and TRBJ2-4; D tentatively fits TRBD1 or TRBD2 (6 bases each). This CDR3 contains 16 residues. The ends were cut back, 5 bases at V and 4 bases at J, with 18 bases in the middle. Germline CDR1 MDHEN, CDR2 SYDVKM. For the CDR3, the DNA is TGTGCCAGCAGTCTCTACATAGGGGGGCTTAAAAACATTCAGTACTTC. Amino acid sequence: CASSLYIGGLKNIQYF. The full variable domain, in which reference TRBV28 and TRBJ2-4 provide the parts outside the CDR3, is DVKVTQSSRYLVKRTGEKVFLECVQDMDHENMFWYRQDPGLGLRLIYFSYDVKMKEKGDIPEGYSVSREKKERFSLILESASTNQTSMYLCASSLYIGGLKNIQYFGAGTRLSVL.

This chain connects TRBV20-1 to TRBJ2-7; perhaps TRBD1 as D (6 bases). Trimming pared 0 bases from V and 2 bases from J, leaving 11 bases between. This CDR3 has 14 amino acids. CDR1 is DFQATT and CDR2 is SNEGSKA in the germline V gene (reference sequence). The CDR3 loop is CSARDRDMTYEQYF. In nucleotides, the CDR3 is TGCAGTGCTAGAGACCGGGACATGACCTACGAGCAGTACTTC.

For the CDR3, the DNA is TGTGCCAGCAGCCTGGGGGGACTCTCCTCCTACGAGCAGTACTTC. Translated, it gives CASSLGGLSSYEQYF. V is TRBV7-6 and J is TRBJ2-7, with D possibly matching TRBD2 (6 bases). Germline V gene lookup returns CDR1 SGHVS and CDR2 FNYEAQ. The CDR3 spans 15 residues. Trimming pared 5 bases from V and 0 bases from J, leaving 14 bases between.

The CDR3 sequence is CASGSGTTNTDTQYF. The CDR3 coding sequence is TGTGCCAGCGGATCCGGGACTACGAATACAGATACGCAGTATTTT. This chain connects TRBV27 to TRBJ2-3; 7 positions agree with TRBD2. Germline-derived CDR1 and CDR2 are MNHEY and SMNVEV (reference sequence). The V gene end was trimmed by 8 bases and the J gene end by 3 bases; junction bases not matched to a gene: 11. The CDR3 loop spans 15 amino acids.

The chain carries TRBV3-1 and TRBJ1-1; D is ambiguous. The CDR3 extends over 15 amino acids. The V end lost 0 bases, the J end lost 7 bases, and 15 bases lay between the germline ends. In germline, CDR1 is LGHDT, CDR2 YNNKEL (reference sequence). The CDR3 DNA follows: TGTGCCAGCAGCCAAGAGGGCAGCCTCTTTCATGAAGCTTTCTTT. Translated: CASSQEGSLFHEAFF.

The chain is built from TRBV28 and TRBJ1-1, with D possibly being TRBD1 (6 bases). The CDR3 totals 14 residues. CDR1 and CDR2 from the germline V gene are MDHEN and SYDVKM. V gave up 4 bases and J gave up 5 bases, with 14 bases separating them. The CDR3 nucleotides read TGTGCCAGCAGTTACCTACAGGGAGGAACTGAAGCTTTCTTT. This translates into CASSYLQGGTEAFF.